A single sample gave rise to the 27 T cell receptor beta chains below, sequenced in a study of blood T cells in healthy people across ages. With a J-beta primer mix and a sample-barcoded 5' primer, a second PCR ran about 7 to 12 cycles. Using its own MiXCR run on the 5' RACE reads, TCRdb lists one record per CDR3 protein. Of about 830,000 distinct CDR3 sequences in the sample, around 62% are singletons; the top ten hold 25% to 35%. Input material: blood. The receptors here all came from a man aged 30 to 39 in good health.

The genes are TRBV20-1 and TRBJ1-5; D unresolved. V was cut by 1 base and J by 3 bases, with 7 bases left in between. Germline CDR1 reads DFQATT; CDR2 reads SNEGSKA (reference sequence). This CDR3 has 13 amino acids. The DNA for the CDR3 is TGCAGTGCTAGAGTCCTGGACAATCAGCCCCAGCATTTT. Its translation is CSARVLDNQPQHF.

This clonotype was detected only a few times. This chain joins TRBV6-2 or TRBV6-3 and TRBJ2-1; D uncertain. This CDR3 spans 13 amino acids. Trimming took off 2 bases at V and 2 bases at J, with 4 bases between the two ends. CDR1 is MNHEY, CDR2 SVGEGT, per germline. The DNA of the CDR3 is TGTGCCAGCAGTTACGGGGCCTACAATGAGCAGTTCTTC. Translation: CASSYGAYNEQFF.

The V call is TRBV29-1, the J call TRBJ2-6; 10 positions match TRBD2. The V gene's germline CDR1 is SQVTM and CDR2 ANQGSEA. The CDR3 totals 16 residues. V shed 6 bases, J shed 1 base, and the junction held 6 bases outside the gene matches. CDR3 loop: CSVTGTSVSGANVLTF. The CDR3 DNA follows: TGCAGCGTCACCGGGACTAGCGTTTCTGGGGCCAACGTCCTGACTTTC.

The V call is TRBV5-1, the J call TRBJ2-5, with D perhaps TRBD1 (5 bases). V was clipped by 4 bases and J by 5 bases, with 15 bases between them. CDR1 and CDR2 (germline): SGHRS, YFSETQ. The CDR3 spans 14 residues. CDR3 loop: CASSPGWGLETQYF. Here the CDR3 DNA reads TGCGCCAGCAGCCCCGGTTGGGGCCTGGAGACCCAGTACTTC.

The chain couples TRBV6-6 to TRBJ2-2; D is unresolved. The CDR3 sequence is 14 residues long. CDR1 and CDR2 (germline): MNHNY, SVGAGI (reference sequence). Deletions cut 7 bases from V and 2 bases from J, with 11 bases between. CDR3 coding DNA: TGTGCCAGCATTGTGGGTGGTAACACCGGGGAGCTGTTTTTT. Its translation is CASIVGGNTGELFF.

V is TRBV5-4 and J is TRBJ2-3; 9 bases align to TRBD2. Germline V lookup: CDR1 SGHNT, CDR2 YYREEE (reference sequence). V shed 6 bases and J 3 bases; nucleotides not matched to a gene: 5. The CDR3 has 14 residues. The CDR3 bases are TGTGCCAGCACCCAAGCGGGGGGTACAGATACGCAGTATTTT. Amino acids: CASTQAGGTDTQYF. Based on the CDR3 plus reference TRBV5-4 and TRBJ2-3, the full variable domain is ETGVTQSPTHLIKTRGQQVTLRCSSQSGHNTVSWYQQALGQGPQFIFQYYREEENGRGNFPPRFSGLQFPNYSSELNVNALELDDSALYLCASTQAGGTDTQYFGPGTRLTVL.

The CDR3 nucleotides read TGTGCCAGCAGCCCTTTCGGCGTCAGGGAAGCCCAAGAGACCCAGTACTTC. Amino acids: CASSPFGVREAQETQYF. V and J are TRBV3-1 and TRBJ2-5; a possible D gene is TRBD1 (5 bases). The germline V gene encodes CDR1 LGHDT and CDR2 YNNKEL (reference sequence). This CDR3 is 17 amino acids long. Deletions cut 4 bases from V and 1 base from J, with 19 bases between.

This rearrangement joins TRBV29-1 to TRBJ1-2; a weak D match, TRBD1 (5 bases). The CDR3 is made up of 15 amino acids. V lost 0 bases and J lost 5, with 16 bases in between. Germline V gene lookup returns CDR1 SQVTM and CDR2 ANQGSEA. CDR3 nucleotide sequence: TGCAGCGTTGAAGAACGTAGCAGGGTAGGATATGGCTACACCTTC. Translated, it gives CSVEERSRVGYGYTF.

The J gene is TRBJ2-5, the V gene TRBV7-3, with a possible D match to TRBD1 (5 bases). V dropped 3 bases and J dropped 3 bases, with 11 bases sitting between them. This CDR3 has 14 residues. CDR1 is SGHTA and CDR2 is FQGTGA in the germline V gene. This CDR3 reads CASSFRGQKETQYF. The CDR3 DNA follows: TGTGCCAGCAGCTTTCGCGGACAAAAAGAGACCCAGTACTTC.

This clonotype has a single count. This chain joins TRBV9 and TRBJ1-2; D ambiguous. CDR1 is SGDLS and CDR2 is YYNGEE in the germline V gene. The CDR3 has 11 residues. Trimming left V 4 bases short and J 10 bases short, with 11 bases between. CDR3 protein: CASSSPMVYTF. The CDR3 DNA reads as TGTGCCAGCAGCTCCCCCATGGTCTACACCTTC.

The chain is built from TRBV28 and TRBJ2-3, with 9 bases lining up with TRBD1. Per the germline V gene, CDR1 is MDHEN and CDR2 is SYDVKM. Trimming took 6 bases from V and 4 from J; bases not matched to a gene: 11. The CDR3 extends over 16 amino acids. The CDR3 DNA reads TGTGCCAGCAGCCGGACCGGGACAGGGTCTGCAGATACGCAGTATTTT. Its protein is CASSRTGTGSADTQYF. Full variable domain (outside the CDR3, taken from reference TRBV28 and TRBJ2-3): DVKVTQSSRYLVKRTGEKVFLECVQDMDHENMFWYRQDPGLGLRLIYFSYDVKMKEKGDIPEGYSVSREKKERFSLILESASTNQTSMYLCASSRTGTGSADTQYFGPGTRLTVL.

This clonotype was seen only once. The chain carries TRBV5-1 and TRBJ1-6, with a tentative D call TRBD1 (5 bases). CDR1 and CDR2 from the germline V gene are SGHRS and YFSETQ. With 5 bases removed from V and 3 bases from J, the gap between germline ends came to 12 bases. The CDR3 contains 15 residues. CDR3 bases: TGCGCCAGCAGAAAGGGACTGAACTATAATTCACCCCTCCACTTT. This gives the protein CASRKGLNYNSPLHF.

The chain has TRBV15 and TRBJ2-7, with TRBD1 as a possible D gene (5 bases). Germline CDR1 and CDR2: LNHNV and YYDKDF (reference sequence). The CDR3 runs 14 residues. V was cut by 1 base and J by 2 bases, with 9 bases left in between. The CDR3 sequence: CATSRGPGTYEQYF. For the CDR3, the DNA is TGTGCCACCAGCAGAGGCCCAGGGACCTACGAGCAGTACTTC. Variable domain in full (rest from reference TRBV15 and TRBJ2-7): DAMVIQNPRYQVTQFGKPVTLSCSQTLNHNVMYWYQQKSSQAPKLLFHYYDKDFNNEADTPDNFQSRRPNTSFCFLDIRSPGLGDTAMYLCATSRGPGTYEQYFGPGTRLTVT.

The rearrangement joins TRBV7-2 to TRBJ2-7, with TRBD1 matching 7 bases. The CDR3 has 15 amino acids. With 5 bases clipped from V and 2 bases from J, the junction kept 9 bases outside the gene matches. Per the germline V gene, CDR1 is SGHTA and CDR2 is FQGNSA. CDR3: CASSLSTGNTYEQYF. CDR3 nucleotides: TGTGCCAGCAGCCTATCGACAGGGAACACCTACGAGCAGTACTTC.

V usage is TRBV30 and J usage is TRBJ1-4, with TRBD1 identical over 9 bases. The J segment lost 2 bases and the V segment lost 3 bases, leaving 4 bases of the junction unmatched. The length of the CDR3 is 15 residues. Germline V CDR1 and CDR2: GTSNPN, SVGIG (reference sequence). CDR3 DNA sequence: TGTGCCTGGAGGACCGGACAGGGGACTAATGAAAAACTGTTTTTT. It codes for CAWRTGQGTNEKLFF.

The V gene is TRBV9, the J gene TRBJ2-1, with a tentative D call TRBD1 (6 bases). The CDR3 consists of 13 residues. Germline V gives CDR1 SGDLS, CDR2 YYNGEE. The ends were cut back, 0 bases at V and 7 bases at J, with 8 bases in the middle. The CDR3 nucleotides read TGTGCCAGCAGCGTAGACAGGGCTAATGAGCAGTTCTTC. Translating it yields CASSVDRANEQFF.

Written as DNA, the CDR3 is TGTGCCAGCACCTCTCCGGGGCAGGCGAACACTGAAGCTTTCTTT. It translates to CASTSPGQANTEAFF. This rearrangement joins TRBV6-5 to TRBJ1-1, with D maybe TRBD1 (5 bases). The CDR3 totals 15 residues. V was clipped by 7 bases and J by 1 base, with 16 bases between them. Germline values: CDR1 MNHEY, CDR2 SVGAGI.

The V call is TRBV11-2, the J call TRBJ2-3; TRBD2 agrees at 11 bases. J lost 0 bases, V lost 5 bases, and 10 bases had no gene match. CDR1 is SGHAT and CDR2 is FQNNGV in the germline V gene. CDR3 length: 18 residues. The CDR3 DNA reads as TGTGCCAGCAGCAGCGTTAGCGGGGGGGACCTTAGCACAGATACGCAGTATTTT. Protein product: CASSSVSGGDLSTDTQYF.

V and J are TRBV4-3 and TRBJ2-3; 7 positions agree with TRBD2. The germline V gene encodes CDR1 LGHNA and CDR2 YSLEER. V lost 4 bases and J lost 1; bases outside the gene matches: 8. The CDR3 totals 16 residues. The CDR3 DNA follows: TGCGCCAGCAGCCCGCAGGCGGGGGTGGGCACAGATACGCAGTATTTT. Protein: CASSPQAGVGTDTQYF.

This clonotype was seen just once. V gene TRBV27 combines with J gene TRBJ2-7, with 7 bases that match TRBD1. The junction had 20 bases not matched to a gene; V was cut back by 5 bases and J by 10 bases. Germline-derived CDR1 and CDR2 are MNHEY and SMNVEV (reference sequence). The CDR3 sequence is 16 residues long. CDR3: CASSKKYGTVKEIQYF. The CDR3 DNA follows: TGTGCCAGCAGTAAAAAATACGGGACAGTGAAAGAGATCCAGTACTTC.

The genes are TRBV25-1 and TRBJ1-2; D unclear. Per germline, CDR1 MGHDK and CDR2 SYGVNS. CDR3 length: 11 residues. Between the trimmed V and J ends, which lost 1 base and 5 bases, there was a span of 2 bases. DNA for the CDR3: TGTGCCAGCAGTGAATTTTATGGCTACACCTTC. Protein: CASSEFYGYTF.

V and J are TRBV6-5 and TRBJ2-5; 7 bases fit TRBD1. Germline values: CDR1 MNHEY, CDR2 SVGAGI. CDR3 size: 15 residues. V was clipped by 5 bases and J by 2 bases; unmatched bases: 8. Here the CDR3 DNA reads TGTGCCAGCAGTCCCCGTAGACAGGGTCAAGAGACCCAGTACTTC. Its translation is CASSPRRQGQETQYF.

This clonotype was seen a few times. The rearrangement links TRBV7-2 to TRBJ2-7, with 8 bases identical to TRBD1. The length of the CDR3 is 15 residues. Per the germline V gene, CDR1 is SGHTA and CDR2 is FQGNSA. V dropped 5 bases and J dropped 2; count of bases not matched to a gene: 8. The CDR3 sequence is CASSAGQGLAYEQYF. In DNA form, the CDR3 reads TGTGCCAGCAGCGCCGGACAGGGACTCGCCTACGAGCAGTACTTC.

Concerning this clonotype itself: At one end, the junction sequence differs from germline, possibly due to a read error. The gene calls are TRBV10-3 and TRBJ2-7, with D uncertain. CDR3 length: 16 residues. Germline-derived CDR1 and CDR2 are ENHRY and SYGVKD. CDR3 in DNA: TGTCCCATCAGTGGCACACCCGGTCTAACCCCCGACGAGCAGTACTTC. This sequence encodes CPISGTPGLTPDEQYF.

V is TRBV29-1 and J is TRBJ2-1; tentatively, D is TRBD2 (5 bases). The CDR3 contains 9 residues. CDR1 SQVTM and CDR2 ANQGSEA come from the germline V gene. Trimming pared 7 bases from V and 11 bases from J, leaving 9 bases between. The CDR3 sequence: CSDSAQQFF. The CDR3 DNA follows: TGCAGCGATAGCGCACAGCAGTTCTTC.

This clonotype turned up a few times. The chain carries TRBV4-3 and TRBJ2-3; D remains ambiguous. V was trimmed by 1 base and J by 1 base, leaving 15 bases between them. This CDR3 region has 17 residues. CDR1 and CDR2 from the germline V gene are LGHNA and YSLEER. DNA of the CDR3: TGCGCCAGCAGCCAAGTGGTCGAAGCAAGGGGCACAGATACGCAGTATTTT. Amino acids: CASSQVVEARGTDTQYF.

In the case of this clonotype: The junction shows a germline mismatch at one end, possibly a read error. Here the CDR3 reads CASSTSVRGAEAFF. For the CDR3, the DNA is TGTGCTAGCAGTACGTCTGTCAGGGGCGCTGAAGCTTTCTTT. The rearrangement links TRBV27 to TRBJ1-1, with a possible D match to TRBD1 (6 bases). This CDR3 has 14 amino acids. The germline gives CDR1 MNHEY, CDR2 SMNVEV (reference sequence).